This T cell receptor beta chain was documented in a study of blood T cell repertoires in COVID-19. Here immunoSEQ multiplex PCR was the method, and the copy in TCRdb shows in-frame clones only, minus some. Altogether 230,000 or so clones are present, more than 80% being singletons, with the ten largest covering around 7.5%. CDR1 and CDR2 from the germline V gene are MNHEY and SMNVEV (reference sequence). The CDR3 runs 14 residues. The V gene end was trimmed by 6 bases and the J gene end by 0 bases; junction bases not matched to a gene: 4. The source material was peripheral blood. The clonotype originates from a woman at least 80 years old with COVID-19, enrolled during active disease. The chain recombines TRBV27 with TRBJ1-1, with TRBD1 matching over 7 bases. The CDR3 DNA reads as TGTGCCAGCAGACCGGACAGGATGAACACTGAAGCTTTCTTT. Translating gives CASRPDRMNTEAFF.